This entry lists 14 T cell receptor beta chains sequenced from one sample in a study of vaccination effects on CD4 cells after COVID-19. The ViraFEST assay expanded antigen-specific CD4+ T cells with viral peptide pools before sequencing. With more than 9 days of culture completed, CD4+ T cells were isolated. Having tested negative for nucleocapsid antibodies, the vaccine recipients showed no prior SARS-CoV-2 infection. These receptors have no known antigen. Profiled with immunoSEQ multiplex PCR; TCRdb holds only in-frame clones, not every one. The data hold roughly 41,000 clones, with approximately 80% observed a single time. Sequenced here: CD4+ T cells from PBMCs cultured with HCoV-NL63 spike peptides, sampled before COVID-19 vaccination. Receptors originate from a human donor who received a COVID-19 vaccine.

This clone was seen a handful of times. The chain joins TRBV7-9 to TRBJ2-5; tentative D call: TRBD2 (7 bases). Per germline, CDR1 SEHNR and CDR2 FQNEAQ (reference sequence). CDR3 length: 14 amino acids. Trimming cost V 6 bases and J 5 bases, with 16 bases left between them. CDR3 nucleotide sequence: TGTGCCAGCAGATTTGAGGGGGGGCTGGAGACCCAGTACTTC. Amino acids: CASRFEGGLETQYF.

The CDR3 sequence is CASSAGQGAREQYV. The CDR3 nucleotides read TGCGCCAGCAGCGCAGGACAGGGGGCTCGTGAGCAGTACGTC. The chain uses TRBV5-1 and TRBJ2-7, with 11 bases matching TRBD1. J lost 7 bases, V lost 4 bases, and 7 bases had no gene match. Germline V gene lookup returns CDR1 SGHRS and CDR2 YFSETQ. This CDR3 is 14 amino acids long.

This chain uses TRBV24-1 with TRBJ2-7; 11 nucleotides line up with TRBD2. Per germline, CDR1 KGHDR and CDR2 SFDVKD. The CDR3 spans 16 residues. V shed 8 bases and J 6 bases; nucleotides not matched to a gene: 14. CDR3 nucleotides: TGTGCCACCATTGTTAGACTGCTAGCGGGGGGACGCGAGCAGTACGTC. Amino acids: CATIVRLLAGGREQYV.

The V gene is TRBV18, the J gene TRBJ2-7, with D possibly being TRBD1 (6 bases). The CDR3 contains 13 residues. The V end lost 4 bases, the J end lost 1 base, and 8 bases lay between the germline ends. CDR1 KGHSH and CDR2 LQKENI come from the germline V gene. As DNA, the CDR3 is TGTGCCAGCTCACGGACAGAATCCTACGAGCAGTACGTC. It codes for CASSRTESYEQYV.

This sequence joins TRBV10-1 and TRBJ2-5; perhaps TRBD1 as D (6 bases). The CDR3 loop spans 14 amino acids. Germline V CDR1 and CDR2: WNHNN, SYGVQD (reference sequence). V lost 5 bases to trimming and J lost 1 base, with 11 bases between them. CDR3 coding DNA: TGCGCCAGCAGTAAAGGGGGTCGCCAAGAGACCCAGTACTTC. Translation gives CASSKGGRQETQYF.

This chain uses TRBV5-1 with TRBJ1-5; the D is unclear. This CDR3 comprises 14 residues. Trimming took 0 bases from V and 2 from J, leaving 6 bases between them. The germline V gene encodes CDR1 SGHRS and CDR2 YFSETQ. CDR3 nucleotide sequence: TGCGCCAGCAGCTTGGTACCGGGCAATCAGCCCCAGCATTTT. Protein product: CASSLVPGNQPQHF. Full variable domain (rest looked up from reference TRBV5-1 and TRBJ1-5): KAGVTQTPRYLIKTRGQQVTLSCSPISGHRSVSWYQQTPGQGLQFLFEYFSETQRNKGNFPGRFSGRQFSNSRSEMNVSTLELGDSALYLCASSLVPGNQPQHFGDGTRLSIL.

The V call is TRBV2, the J call TRBJ1-2, with 10 bases lining up with TRBD1. Per the germline V gene, CDR1 is SNHLY and CDR2 is FYNNEI. This CDR3 is built from 18 residues. The trim removed 4 bases at V and 0 bases at J, leaving 11 bases unmatched. CDR3 DNA sequence: TGTGCCAGCAGTGTCCCCGGGACAGGGGCCGAGTCTAACTATGGCTACACCTTC. Translated, it gives CASSVPGTGAESNYGYTF.

This chain connects TRBV10-2 to TRBJ2-6; D call uncertain. V was clipped by 6 bases and J by 0 bases, with 0 bases between them. There are 12 residues in the CDR3. Per germline, CDR1 WSHSY and CDR2 SAAADI. DNA of the CDR3: TGCGCCAGCAGCTCTGGGGCCAACGTCCTGACTTTC. Translating gives CASSSGANVLTF.

The CDR3 is CASSSTGAGNQPQHF. The CDR3 coding sequence is TGTGCCAGCAGCTCGACAGGGGCGGGGAATCAGCCCCAGCATTTT. V is TRBV6-2 or TRBV6-3 and J is TRBJ1-5; 8 bases line up with TRBD1. The J segment lost 4 bases and the V segment lost 6 bases, leaving 8 bases of the junction unmatched. Germline lookup yields CDR1 MNHEY and CDR2 SVGEGT. The CDR3 totals 15 residues.

The V gene is TRBV29-1, the J gene TRBJ1-5, with unresolved D. The CDR3 totals 13 residues. Germline CDR1 and CDR2: SQVTM and ANQGSEA. V shed 6 bases and J shed 6 bases, with 15 bases lying between them. CDR3 in DNA: TGCAGCGTCCTCATTACTACGGGTCAGCCCCAGCATTTT. Its translation: CSVLITTGQPQHF.

A remark on this clone: One end of the junction does not line up with germline, which may come from a read error. This chain links TRBV18 with TRBJ2-2; no clear D. Germline lookup yields CDR1 KGHSH and CDR2 LQKENI. CDR3 length: 16 residues. CDR3 in DNA: TGTGCCAGCTCCCCACGTTGGTCAACGAACACCGGGGAGCTGTTTTTT. Its translation: CASSPRWSTNTGELFF.

The chain carries TRBV18 and TRBJ2-5, with 11 bases matching TRBD2. There are 17 residues in the CDR3. CDR1 is KGHSH, CDR2 LQKENI, per germline. V lost 3 bases to trimming and J lost 2 bases; unmatched junction nucleotides: 8. DNA for the CDR3: TGTGCCAGCTCACCGGGGACTAGCGGAGCCATTCAAGAGACCCAGTACTTC. Translating gives CASSPGTSGAIQETQYF.

This chain links TRBV3-1 (or the pseudogene TRBV3-2) with TRBJ2-3; tentative D call: TRBD1 (6 bases). Germline V CDR1 and CDR2: LGHDT, YNNKEL (reference sequence). The CDR3 loop spans 13 amino acids. Trimming took 4 bases from V and 11 from J, leaving 16 bases between them. CDR3 in DNA: TGTGCCAGCAGCCGAAACAGGGAAGGTGTGCAGTATTTT. Translation: CASSRNREGVQYF.

The chain recombines TRBV19 with TRBJ1-5, with TRBD1 as a possible D gene (6 bases). Trimming pared 5 bases from V and 3 bases from J, leaving 14 bases between. Germline-derived CDR1 and CDR2 are LNHDA and SQIVND (reference sequence). The CDR3 extends over 15 amino acids. CDR3 region: CASSPDGQNNQPQHF. The CDR3 DNA sequence: TGTGCCAGTAGTCCGGATGGACAGAACAATCAGCCCCAGCATTTT.